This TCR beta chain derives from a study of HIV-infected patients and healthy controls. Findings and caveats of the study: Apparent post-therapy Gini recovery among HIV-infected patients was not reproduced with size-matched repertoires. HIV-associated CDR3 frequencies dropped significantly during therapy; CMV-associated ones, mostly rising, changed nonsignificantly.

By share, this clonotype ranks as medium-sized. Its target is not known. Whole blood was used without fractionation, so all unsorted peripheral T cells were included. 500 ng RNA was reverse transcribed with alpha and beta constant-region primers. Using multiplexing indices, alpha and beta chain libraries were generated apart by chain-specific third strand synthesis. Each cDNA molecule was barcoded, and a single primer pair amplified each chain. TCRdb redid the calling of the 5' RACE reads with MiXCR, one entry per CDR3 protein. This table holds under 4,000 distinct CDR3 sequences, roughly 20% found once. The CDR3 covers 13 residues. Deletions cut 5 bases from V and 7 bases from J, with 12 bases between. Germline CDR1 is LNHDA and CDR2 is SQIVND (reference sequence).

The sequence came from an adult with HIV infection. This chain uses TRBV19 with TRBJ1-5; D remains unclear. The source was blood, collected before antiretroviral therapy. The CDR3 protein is CASSVGPGQPQHF. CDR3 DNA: TGTGCCAGTAGTGTGGGCCCGGGACAGCCCCAGCATTTT. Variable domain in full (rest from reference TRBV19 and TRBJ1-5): DGGITQSPKYLFRKEGQNVTLSCEQNLNHDAMYWYRQDPGQGLRLIYYSQIVNDFQKGDIAEGYSVSREKKESFPLTVTSAQKNPTAFYLCASSVGPGQPQHFGDGTRLSIL.